The rows below give T cell receptor beta chains drawn from one sample of a study of blood T cell repertoires in COVID-19. This table comes from immunoSEQ multiplex PCR, and its TCRdb copy is limited to in-frame clones, with some not included. The table lists 110,000 or so clones, roughly 80% of them singletons. Sequencing was carried out using peripheral blood. These receptors originate from a man between 65 and 85 years old with acute or convalescent COVID-19. The CDR3 runs from the conserved cysteine through the conserved F or W. A D gene is named only where the DNA matches it firmly. Size values are once, few and many counts, or a class for expanded clones, and some rows have none.

TRBD1	15	TRBJ2-6	TRBV11-2	.	CASSSQGAGANVLTF	TGTGCCAGCAGCTCACAGGGGGCTGGGGCCAACGTCCTGACTTTC
.	15	TRBJ2-7	TRBV4-2	.	CASSQDPNFRSEQYF	TGTGCCAGCAGCCAAGATCCCAACTTCAGGTCCGAGCAGTACTTC
.	13	TRBJ1-3	TRBV5-1	.	CASSKGQHATIYF	TGCGCCAGCAGCAAAGGACAGCATGCCACCATATATTTT
.	13	TRBJ2-3	TRBV27	.	CASSPSRGGTQYF	TGTGCCAGCAGTCCGTCTAGGGGGGGTACGCAGTATTTT
TRBD2	14	TRBJ2-5	TRBV7-2	.	CASSYTSGQETQYF	TGTGCCAGCAGCTATACTAGCGGACAAGAGACCCAGTACTTC
.	15	TRBJ2-7	TRBV7-7	few	CASSPNPGTSYEQYF	TGTGCCAGCAGCCCGAACCCCGGGACAAGCTACGAGCAGTACTTC
.	15	TRBJ1-5	TRBV7-2	once	CASSLVGRGNQPQHF	TGTGCCAGCAGCTTAGTCGGCAGGGGCAATCAGCCCCAGCATTTT
TRBD1	16	TRBJ1-1	TRBV4-3	.	CASSQDRGGWDTEAFF	TGCGCCAGCAGCCAAGATAGAGGGGGCTGGGACACTGAAGCTTTCTTT
TRBD1	16	TRBJ1-1	TRBV18	.	CASSPLTGRMGTEAFF	TGTGCCAGCTCACCGCTGACAGGGAGGATGGGCACTGAAGCTTTCTTT
.	16	TRBJ2-3	TRBV7-9	.	CASSYLSNFGTDTQYF	TGTGCCAGCAGCTATCTCTCCAACTTCGGCACAGATACGCAGTATTTT
TRBD2	18	TRBJ2-2	TRBV7-6	.	CASSLPRNSLAGAGELFF	TGTGCCAGCAGCTTACCGCGAAATAGTCTAGCGGGGGCCGGGGAGCTGTTTTTT
.	13	TRBJ1-4	TRBV19	.	CASGVDSAEKLFF	TGTGCCAGTGGAGTGGATTCAGCGGAAAAACTGTTTTTT
.	15	TRBJ2-3	TRBV7-2	.	CASSLDGTTTDTQYF	TGTGCCAGCAGCTTAGATGGGACAACCACAGATACGCAGTATTTT
TRBD1	19	TRBJ1-3	TRBV7-2	.	CASSSKTLGRTGPGNTIYF	TGTGCCAGCAGCTCCAAAACACTGGGGCGGACAGGTCCCGGAAACACCATATATTTT
TRBD2	16	TRBJ2-5	TRBV3-1/TRBV3-2	.	CASSQNSGSIQETQYF	TGTGCCAGCAGCCAAAATAGCGGGAGTATTCAAGAGACCCAGTACTTC
.	11	TRBJ1-1	TRBV6-5	.	CASRRDTEAFF	TGTGCCAGCAGGAGGGATACTGAAGCTTTCTTT
.	16	TRBJ1-5	TRBV7-9	few	CASSSAGSVSNQPQHF	TGTGCCAGCAGCTCGGCAGGGTCCGTCAGCAATCAGCCCCAGCATTTT
.	12	TRBJ2-1	TRBV4-3	once	CASSRGGGRQFF	TGCGCCAGCAGCCGGGGAGGAGGTAGGCAGTTCTTC